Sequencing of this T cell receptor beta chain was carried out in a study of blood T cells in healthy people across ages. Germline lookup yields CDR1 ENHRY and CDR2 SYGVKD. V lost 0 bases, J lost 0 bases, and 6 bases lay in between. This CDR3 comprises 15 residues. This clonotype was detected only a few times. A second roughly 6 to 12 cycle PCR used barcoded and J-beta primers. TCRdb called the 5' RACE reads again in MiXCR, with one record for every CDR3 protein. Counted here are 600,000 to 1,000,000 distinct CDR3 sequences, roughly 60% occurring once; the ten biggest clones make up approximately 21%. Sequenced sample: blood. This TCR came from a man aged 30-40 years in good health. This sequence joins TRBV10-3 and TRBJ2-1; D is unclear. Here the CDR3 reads CAISESESSYNEQFF. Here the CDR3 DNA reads TGTGCCATCAGTGAGTCGGAGAGCTCCTACAATGAGCAGTTCTTC.